This paragraph reports one T cell receptor (beta chain). The sample comes from a study of blood T cell repertoires in COVID-19. About the study: There were acute and convalescent COVID-19 samples, and they came from the United States, Italy and Spain. PBMCs, B-cell-depleted T cells, or T cells were the source of the cDNA or gDNA that made up the material.

The CDR3 has 16 residues. The germline V gene has CDR1 MGHRA and CDR2 YSYEKL. Trimming removed 0 bases from V and 4 bases from J, with 13 bases in between. Original processing methods: Reference gene primer amplification gave estimated nucleated cell counts. Assay: immunoSEQ multiplex PCR; the TCRdb copy retains only in-frame clones and omits some. From that table come the V and J calls and clone size; the DNA was used to work out D and trimming. Among fewer than 250,000 clones listed, about 82% were seen once. V and J are TRBV4-1 and TRBJ1-5, with D maybe TRBD1 (6 bases). The clonotype comes from a man aged 60 to 69 with COVID-19, enrolled during active disease. Sequenced input: peripheral blood. CDR3 nucleotide sequence: TGCGCCAGCAGCCAAGAAGCAGGGGCTCAAAATCAGCCCCAGCATTTT. Amino acids: CASSQEAGAQNQPQHF.